This entry lists 9 T cell receptor beta chains sequenced from one sample in a study of long-term antiretroviral therapy in people with HIV. Survey-level resolution applied to immunoSEQ assay v3.0. Generated by immunoSEQ multiplex PCR, the TCRdb table keeps only in-frame clones and is missing some. Among roughly 12,000 clones listed, approximately 79% were seen once. The specimen comprised unsorted PBMCs, sampled 0.8 years before starting antiretroviral therapy. Receptors were obtained from a woman aged 40 to 50 with HIV.

This chain links TRBV6-5 with TRBJ2-2; D call uncertain. This CDR3 region has 14 residues. Germline V gives CDR1 MNHEY, CDR2 SVGAGI. V lost 5 bases and J lost 3, with 10 bases in between. The CDR3 loop is CASSAGPYTGELFF. CDR3 sequence (DNA): TGTGCCAGCAGTGCCGGACCTTACACCGGGGAGCTGTTTTTT.

The chain has TRBV19 and TRBJ2-2; D unclear. Germline lookup yields CDR1 LNHDA and CDR2 SQIVND (reference sequence). The CDR3 is made up of 15 amino acids. Trimming pared 5 bases from V and 6 bases from J, leaving 16 bases between. CDR3: CASSYSAFRSGELFF. In DNA, the CDR3 is TGTGCCAGTAGTTACAGTGCCTTCAGGTCCGGGGAGCTGTTTTTT.

The chain has TRBV5-1 and TRBJ2-7; TRBD1 agrees at 8 bases. The J segment lost 0 bases and the V segment lost 3 bases, leaving 2 bases of the junction unmatched. The CDR3 totals 14 residues. The germline V gene encodes CDR1 SGHRS and CDR2 YFSETQ. The CDR3 nucleotides read TGCGCCAGCAGCTCGGGACAGGACTCCTACGAGCAGTACTTC. Translation gives CASSSGQDSYEQYF.

This chain uses TRBV7-9 with TRBJ2-6; D is uncertain. The CDR3 contains 15 residues. Trimming took off 5 bases at V and 0 bases at J, with 8 bases between the two ends. Germline V CDR1 and CDR2: SEHNR, FQNEAQ (reference sequence). CDR3 sequence reads: CASSPVSSGANVLTF. The CDR3 region has the DNA TGTGCCAGCAGCCCTGTCAGCTCTGGGGCCAACGTCCTGACTTTC.

The chain links TRBV27 to TRBJ1-5, with a tentative D call TRBD1 (5 bases). The V gene lost 2 bases and the J gene lost 2 bases, with 10 bases spanning the gap. The germline CDR1 and CDR2 sequences are MNHEY and SMNVEV (reference sequence). The CDR3 consists of 15 residues. DNA for the CDR3: TGTGCCAGCAGTTTACAAGGGGAAGGCAATCAGCCCCAGCATTTT. Translating it yields CASSLQGEGNQPQHF.

The chain combines TRBV5-4 with TRBJ2-1; 7 nucleotides agree with TRBD1. This CDR3 region has 16 residues. The trim removed 0 bases at V and 1 base at J, leaving 4 bases unmatched. CDR1 is SGHNT, CDR2 YYREEE, per germline (reference sequence). The CDR3 loop is CASSLAGQVSYNEQFF. CDR3 nucleotide sequence: TGTGCCAGCAGCTTGGCCGGACAGGTATCCTACAATGAGCAGTTCTTC.

This rearrangement joins TRBV7-3 to TRBJ2-3; D is possibly TRBD1 (6 bases). The CDR3 is 16 residues long. V lost 5 bases and J 5 bases, leaving 20 bases between the germline ends. Per germline, CDR1 SGHTA and CDR2 FQGTGA. The CDR3 spells CASSPKVAGAQDTQYF. In DNA, the CDR3 is TGTGCCAGCAGCCCGAAGGTCGCAGGGGCCCAAGATACGCAGTATTTT.

V is TRBV19 and J is TRBJ2-3; D call uncertain. The CDR3 runs 13 residues. With 5 bases removed from V and 4 bases from J, the gap between germline ends came to 10 bases. Germline-derived CDR1 and CDR2 are LNHDA and SQIVND (reference sequence). The CDR3: CASSATRSDTQYF. DNA of the CDR3: TGTGCCAGTAGTGCCACTCGGTCAGATACGCAGTATTTT.

The J gene is TRBJ2-1, the V gene TRBV9; 9 bases fit TRBD2. V gave up 2 bases and J gave up 12 bases; unmatched junction bases: 9. The germline V gene has CDR1 SGDLS and CDR2 YYNGEE. There are 14 residues in the CDR3. As DNA, the CDR3 is TGTGCCAGCAGCGTGGGACTTAGCGGGAGTATGCAGTTCTTC. This encodes CASSVGLSGSMQFF.